The entry below gives a single T cell receptor (beta chain) sequence along with its context. This sample was taken from a study of blood T cell repertoires in COVID-19. Study-level information: The United States, Italy and Spain were the sources of the acute and convalescent COVID-19 samples.

The authors' processing: Estimates of nucleated cell counts were drawn from the amplification of reference gene primers. TCRdb's copy holds only in-frame clones and misses some; the assay was immunoSEQ multiplex PCR. D and trimming come from the DNA, and the V and J calls and clone size come from that table. The table records roughly 260,000 clones, 75% to 95% of them present only once. The CDR3 totals 13 residues. From germline, CDR1 is MNHEY and CDR2 SVGEGT. Trimming pared 7 bases from V and 2 bases from J, leaving 11 bases between. Enrollment of patients from Seattle took place during active infection, with longitudinal follow-up.

Sequenced input: peripheral blood. This TCR derives from a young adult with COVID-19, enrolled during active disease. The chain joins TRBV6-2 or TRBV6-3 to TRBJ1-1; possible D gene TRBD1, 5 bases. The CDR3 region has the DNA TGTGCCAGCACCCCCGGGGGAAACACTGAAGCTTTCTTT. Its translation: CASTPGGNTEAFF.